This T cell receptor (beta chain) was retrieved from a study of cytomegalovirus exposure and HLA in healthy donors. Both 60 Vbeta primers and 13 Jbeta primers went into the PCR. Here immunoSEQ multiplex PCR was the method, and the copy in TCRdb shows in-frame clones only, minus some. This table has more than 80,000 clones, approximately 76% appearing once. The V end was cut by 7 bases, the J end by 7 bases, with 14 bases between. This CDR3 has 13 amino acids. The V gene's germline CDR1 is SGDLS and CDR2 YYNGEE. This TCR was recovered from a woman in her fifties or sixties in good health and CMV-seropositive. The chain carries TRBV9 and TRBJ2-2; a weak D match, TRBD1 (6 bases). The sample comprised PBMCs. The chain's CDR3 is CASCPQGRGELFF. The CDR3 DNA reads TGTGCCAGCTGCCCACAGGGACGCGGGGAGCTGTTTTTT.